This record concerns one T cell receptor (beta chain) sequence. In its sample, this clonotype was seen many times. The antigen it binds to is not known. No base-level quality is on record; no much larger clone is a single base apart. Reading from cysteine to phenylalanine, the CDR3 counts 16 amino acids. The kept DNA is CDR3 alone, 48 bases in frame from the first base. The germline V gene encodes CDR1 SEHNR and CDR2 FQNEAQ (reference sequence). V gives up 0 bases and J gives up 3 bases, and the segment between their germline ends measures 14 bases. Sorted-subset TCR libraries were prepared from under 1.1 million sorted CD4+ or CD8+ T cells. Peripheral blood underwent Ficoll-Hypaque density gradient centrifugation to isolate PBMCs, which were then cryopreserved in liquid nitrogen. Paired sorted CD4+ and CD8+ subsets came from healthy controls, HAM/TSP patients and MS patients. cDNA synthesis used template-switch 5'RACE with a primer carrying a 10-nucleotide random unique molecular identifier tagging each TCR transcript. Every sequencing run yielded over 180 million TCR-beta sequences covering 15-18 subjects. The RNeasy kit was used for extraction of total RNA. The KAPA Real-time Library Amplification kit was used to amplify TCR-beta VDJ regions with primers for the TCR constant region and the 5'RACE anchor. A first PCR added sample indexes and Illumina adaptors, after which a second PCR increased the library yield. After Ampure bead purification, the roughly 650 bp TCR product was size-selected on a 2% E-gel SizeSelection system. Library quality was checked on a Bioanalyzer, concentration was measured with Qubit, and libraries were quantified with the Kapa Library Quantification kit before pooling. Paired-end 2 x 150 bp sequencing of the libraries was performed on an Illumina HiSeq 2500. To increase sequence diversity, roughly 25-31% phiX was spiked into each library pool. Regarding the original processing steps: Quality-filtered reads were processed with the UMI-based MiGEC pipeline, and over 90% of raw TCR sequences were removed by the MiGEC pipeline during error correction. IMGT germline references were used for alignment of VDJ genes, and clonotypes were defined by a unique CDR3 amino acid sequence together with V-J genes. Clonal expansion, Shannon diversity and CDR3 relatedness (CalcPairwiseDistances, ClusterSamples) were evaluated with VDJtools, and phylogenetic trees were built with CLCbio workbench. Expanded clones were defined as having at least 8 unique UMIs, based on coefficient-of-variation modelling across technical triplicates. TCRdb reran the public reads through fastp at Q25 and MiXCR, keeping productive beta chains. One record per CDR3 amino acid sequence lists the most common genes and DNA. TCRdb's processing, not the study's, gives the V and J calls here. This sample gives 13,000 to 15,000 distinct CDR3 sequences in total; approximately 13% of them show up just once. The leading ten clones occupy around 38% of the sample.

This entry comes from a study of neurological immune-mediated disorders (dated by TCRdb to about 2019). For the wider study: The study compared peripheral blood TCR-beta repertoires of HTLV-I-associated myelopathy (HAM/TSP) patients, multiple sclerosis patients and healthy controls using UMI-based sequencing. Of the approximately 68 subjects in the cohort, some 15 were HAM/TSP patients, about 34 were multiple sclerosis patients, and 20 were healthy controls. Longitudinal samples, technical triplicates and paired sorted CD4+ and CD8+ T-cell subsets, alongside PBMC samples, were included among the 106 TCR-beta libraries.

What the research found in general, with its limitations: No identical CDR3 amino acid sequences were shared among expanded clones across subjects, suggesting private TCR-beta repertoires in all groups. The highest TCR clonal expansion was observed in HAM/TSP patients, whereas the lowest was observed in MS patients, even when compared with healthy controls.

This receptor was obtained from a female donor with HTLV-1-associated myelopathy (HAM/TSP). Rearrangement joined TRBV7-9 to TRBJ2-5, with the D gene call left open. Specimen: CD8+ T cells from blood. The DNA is TGTGCCAGCAGCTTAGCCCCAGGATTAGGGAAAGAGACCCAGTACTTC. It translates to CASSLAPGLGKETQYF.